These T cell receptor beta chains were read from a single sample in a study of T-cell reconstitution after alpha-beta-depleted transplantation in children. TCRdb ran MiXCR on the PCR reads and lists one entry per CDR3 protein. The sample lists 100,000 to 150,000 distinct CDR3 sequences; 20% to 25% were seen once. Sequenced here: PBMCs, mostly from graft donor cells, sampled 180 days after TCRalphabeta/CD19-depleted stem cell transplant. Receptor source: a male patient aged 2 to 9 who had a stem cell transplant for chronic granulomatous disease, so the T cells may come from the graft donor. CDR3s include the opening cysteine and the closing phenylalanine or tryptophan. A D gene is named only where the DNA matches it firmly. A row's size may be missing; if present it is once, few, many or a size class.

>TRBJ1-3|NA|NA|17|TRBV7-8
CASSLTRSSVSGNTIYF
TGTGCCAGCAGCTTAACACGGAGCTCCGTCTCTGGAAACACCATATATTTT
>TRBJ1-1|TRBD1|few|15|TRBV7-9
CASSPTGQPNTEAFF
TGTGCCAGCAGCCCGACGGGACAGCCGAACACTGAAGCTTTCTTT
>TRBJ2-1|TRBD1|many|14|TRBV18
CASSGQGVHNEQFF
TGTGCCAGCTCCGGACAGGGAGTGCACAATGAGCAGTTCTTC
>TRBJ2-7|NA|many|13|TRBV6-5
CASSYSGAYEQYF
TGTGCCAGCAGTTACTCTGGTGCCTACGAGCAGTACTTC
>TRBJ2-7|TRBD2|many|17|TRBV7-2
CASSKRTSGFASYEQYF
TGTGCCAGCAGCAAAAGGACTAGCGGGTTCGCCTCCTACGAGCAGTACTTC
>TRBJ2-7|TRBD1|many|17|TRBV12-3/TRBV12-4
CASTLRRDWDRAIKQYF
TGTGCCAGCACCCTTAGGAGGGATTGGGACAGGGCTATCAAGCAGTACTTC
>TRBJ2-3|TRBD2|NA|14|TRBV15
CATSPGLATDTQYF
TGTGCCACCAGCCCGGGACTAGCCACAGATACGCAGTATTTT
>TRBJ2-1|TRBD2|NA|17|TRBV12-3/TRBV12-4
CASSYGSGGSPYNEQFF
TGTGCCAGCAGTTACGGTAGCGGGGGTTCCCCCTACAATGAGCAGTTCTTC
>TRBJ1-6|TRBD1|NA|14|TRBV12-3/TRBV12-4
CASSRTGHYSPLHF
TGTGCCAGCAGCCGGACAGGGCATTATTCACCCCTCCACTTT
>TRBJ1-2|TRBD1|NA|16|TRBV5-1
CASSSDQGAATYGYTF
TGCGCCAGCAGCTCGGATCAGGGGGCGGCCACATATGGCTACACCTTC
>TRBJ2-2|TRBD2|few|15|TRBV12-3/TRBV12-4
CASNLAGVSTGELFF
TGTGCCAGCAACTTAGCGGGAGTCAGCACCGGGGAGCTGTTTTTT
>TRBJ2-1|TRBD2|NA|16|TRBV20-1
CSASGRGGRNYNEQFF
TGCAGTGCTAGCGGGCGGGGGGGCCGAAATTACAATGAGCAGTTCTTC
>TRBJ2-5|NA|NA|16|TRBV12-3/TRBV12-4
CASTRTGGPSLETQYF
TGTGCCAGCACGAGGACCGGCGGGCCCTCCTTGGAGACCCAGTACTTC
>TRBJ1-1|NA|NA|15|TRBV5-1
CASSLSDPGYTEAFF
TGCGCCAGCAGCTTGAGTGACCCCGGTTACACTGAAGCTTTCTTT
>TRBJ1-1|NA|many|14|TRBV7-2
CASSSGSRSREAFF
TGTGCCAGCAGCTCGGGATCCCGGTCGAGAGAAGCTTTCTTT
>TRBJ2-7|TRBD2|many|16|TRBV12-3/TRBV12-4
CASSLRAGGSTYEQYF
TGTGCCAGCAGTTTAAGAGCGGGGGGCTCAACCTACGAGCAGTACTTC
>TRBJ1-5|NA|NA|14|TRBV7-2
CASSLVLSYQPQHF
TGTGCCAGCAGCTTAGTTTTGTCCTATCAGCCCCAGCATTTT